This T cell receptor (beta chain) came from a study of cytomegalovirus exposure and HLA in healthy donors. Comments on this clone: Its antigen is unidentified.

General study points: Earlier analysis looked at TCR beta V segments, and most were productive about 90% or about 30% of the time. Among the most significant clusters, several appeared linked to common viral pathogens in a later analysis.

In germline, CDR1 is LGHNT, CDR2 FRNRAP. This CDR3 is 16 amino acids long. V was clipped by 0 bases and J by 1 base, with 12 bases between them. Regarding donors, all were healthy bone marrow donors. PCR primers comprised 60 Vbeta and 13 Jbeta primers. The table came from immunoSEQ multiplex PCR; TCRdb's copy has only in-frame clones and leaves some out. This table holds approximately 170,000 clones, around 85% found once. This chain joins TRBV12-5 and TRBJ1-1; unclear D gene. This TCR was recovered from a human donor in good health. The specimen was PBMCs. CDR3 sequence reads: CASGLVIGQPNTEAFF. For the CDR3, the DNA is TGTGCTAGTGGTTTGGTGATTGGGCAGCCGAACACTGAAGCTTTCTTT. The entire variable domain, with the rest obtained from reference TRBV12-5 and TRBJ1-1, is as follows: DARVTQTPRHKVTEMGQEVTMRCQPILGHNTVFWYRQTMMQGLELLAYFRNRAPLDDSGMPKDRFSAEMPDATLATLKIQPSEPRDSAVYFCASGLVIGQPNTEAFFGQGTRLTVV.